This section outlines one TCR beta chain sequence together with its context. Its antigen remains unidentified. This entry comes from a study of shared clonotypes between healthy human individuals. V shed 3 bases and J 8 bases; nucleotides not matched to a gene: 13. This CDR3 comprises 15 residues. Germline-derived CDR1 and CDR2 are SGDLS and YYNGEE. Study-wide results and limits: The naive CD4 repertoires of several donors were compared, and 5% to 6.5% of clonotypes were shared.

Using immunoSEQ multiplex PCR, the repertoire was profiled, and TCRdb retains in-frame clones only, with some absent. Here the sample spans 2 million to 2.5 million clones, about 90% being singletons. Specimen: naive CD4+ T cells from PBMCs. Subset defined: CD45RA+ positively selected. The chain carries TRBV9 and TRBJ1-2; 7 positions match TRBD1. This receptor was obtained from a man aged 18 to 30 in good health. Some clones in this sample may be carry-over from other donors' samples. CDR3 sequence reads: CASSAGPPQGRGYTF. CDR3 coding DNA: TGTGCCAGCAGCGCAGGTCCCCCACAGGGGAGAGGCTACACCTTC.